This T cell receptor (beta chain) was recorded in a study of blood T cells in healthy people across ages. No fewer than 6 micrograms of total RNA were isolated from every sample. PCR was performed a second time for about 6 to 12 cycles using a sample-barcoded 5' primer and a J-beta primer mix. A template-switch adaptor with 12 random nucleotides tagged each cDNA molecule. Researchers report that each sample yielded at least 3 million CDR3-containing paired-end reads. One entry per CDR3 protein, called by TCRdb with MiXCR from the 5' RACE reads. The data show roughly 1.6 million distinct CDR3 sequences, almost 35% seen once. The TCR originated in a woman aged 25 to 39 in good health. The sample comprised blood.

This chain's CDR3 is CASSLAGNEDTQYF. In nucleotides, the CDR3 is TGTGCCAGCAGCTTAGCGGGGAATGAGGATACGCAGTATTTT. V usage is TRBV7-9 and J usage is TRBJ2-3; no firm D call. This CDR3 has 14 residues. Germline V gene sequence: CDR1 SEHNR, CDR2 FQNEAQ (reference sequence). V was pared by 0 bases and J by 6 bases, with 10 bases between.